The T cell receptor beta chain under discussion was sequenced for a study of control samples from healthy donors and cancer patients. TCRdb's copy holds only in-frame clones and misses some; the assay was immunoSEQ multiplex PCR. The profile shows more than 70,000 clones, 80% to 95% of them singletons. This clone came up once. The germline CDR1 and CDR2 sequences are SNHLY and FYNNEI. The CDR3 loop spans 16 amino acids. V gave up 0 bases and J gave up 2 bases; unmatched junction bases: 7. The chain couples TRBV2 to TRBJ2-7; 7 positions match TRBD1. This receptor was taken from a woman aged 25-40 years in good health. Sample: blood. The DNA of the CDR3 is TGTGCCAGCAGTGAAGCGACGGCAGGGGGTGCCTACGAGCAGTACTTC. Protein: CASSEATAGGAYEQYF.